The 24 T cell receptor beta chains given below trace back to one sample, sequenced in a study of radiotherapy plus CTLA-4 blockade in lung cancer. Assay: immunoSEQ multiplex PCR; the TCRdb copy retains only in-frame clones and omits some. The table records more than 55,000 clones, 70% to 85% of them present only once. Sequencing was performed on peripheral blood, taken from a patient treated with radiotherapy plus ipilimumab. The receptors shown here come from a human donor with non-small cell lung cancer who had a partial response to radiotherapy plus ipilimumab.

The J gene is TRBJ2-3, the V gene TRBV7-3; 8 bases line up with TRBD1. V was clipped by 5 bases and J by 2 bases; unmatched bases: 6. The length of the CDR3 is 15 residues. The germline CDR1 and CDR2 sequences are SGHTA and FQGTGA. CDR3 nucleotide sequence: TGTGCCAGCAGCCCGCAGGGGGCAAACACAGATACGCAGTATTTT. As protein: CASSPQGANTDTQYF.

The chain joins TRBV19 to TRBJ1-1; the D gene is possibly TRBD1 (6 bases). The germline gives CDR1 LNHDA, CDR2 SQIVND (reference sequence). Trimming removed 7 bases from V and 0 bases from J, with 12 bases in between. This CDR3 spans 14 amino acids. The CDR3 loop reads CASNRGGVNTEAFF. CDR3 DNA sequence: TGTGCCAGTAATAGGGGGGGGGTGAACACTGAAGCTTTCTTT.

The CDR3 is CASTFNTGELFF. The CDR3, as DNA: TGTGCCAGCACCTTCAACACCGGGGAGCTGTTTTTT. This chain joins TRBV6-1 and TRBJ2-2; D uncertain. The germline V gene has CDR1 MNHNS and CDR2 SASEGT. The CDR3 runs to 12 residues. V was shortened by 7 bases and J by 2 bases, with 5 bases between the two germline ends.

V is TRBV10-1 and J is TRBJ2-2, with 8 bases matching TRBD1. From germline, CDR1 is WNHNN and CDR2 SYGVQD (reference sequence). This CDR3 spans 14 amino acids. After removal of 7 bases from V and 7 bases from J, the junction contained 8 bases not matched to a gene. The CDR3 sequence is CASIRQGKSGELFF. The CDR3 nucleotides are TGCGCCAGCATTCGACAGGGGAAGAGCGGGGAGCTGTTTTTT.

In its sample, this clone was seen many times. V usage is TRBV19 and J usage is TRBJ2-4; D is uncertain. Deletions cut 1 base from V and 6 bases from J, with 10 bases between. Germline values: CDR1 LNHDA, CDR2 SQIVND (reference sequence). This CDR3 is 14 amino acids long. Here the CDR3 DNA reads TGTGCCAGTAGTATAGCGGGTGGTAGAAACATTCAGTACTTC. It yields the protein CASSIAGGRNIQYF.

The CDR3 region is CASSSRGKETQYF. CDR3 sequence (DNA): TGTGCCAGCAGCTCACGGGGGAAAGAGACCCAGTACTTC. The chain has TRBV11-3 and TRBJ2-5, with D tentatively TRBD2 (6 bases). The V gene's germline CDR1 is SGHNT and CDR2 YENEEA. V dropped 4 bases and J dropped 3 bases, with 9 bases sitting between them. This CDR3 region has 13 residues.

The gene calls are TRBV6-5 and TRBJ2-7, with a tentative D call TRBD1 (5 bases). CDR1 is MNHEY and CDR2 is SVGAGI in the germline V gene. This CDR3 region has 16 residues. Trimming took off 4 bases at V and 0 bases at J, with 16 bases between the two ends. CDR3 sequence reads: CASSSGQGRYSYEQYF. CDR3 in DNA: TGTGCCAGCAGTTCCGGGCAGGGCCGATACTCCTACGAGCAGTACTTC.

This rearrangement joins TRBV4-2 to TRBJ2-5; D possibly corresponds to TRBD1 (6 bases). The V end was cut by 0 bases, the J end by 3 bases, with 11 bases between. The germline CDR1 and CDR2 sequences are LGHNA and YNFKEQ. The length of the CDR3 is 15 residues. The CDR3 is CASSQEQGTEETQYF. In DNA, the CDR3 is TGTGCCAGCAGCCAAGAGCAGGGGACCGAAGAGACCCAGTACTTC.

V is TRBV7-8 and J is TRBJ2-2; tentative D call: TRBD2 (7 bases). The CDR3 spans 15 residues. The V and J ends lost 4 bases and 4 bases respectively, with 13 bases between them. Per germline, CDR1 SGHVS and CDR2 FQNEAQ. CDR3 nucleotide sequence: TGTGCCAGCAGCTGGGGGCGCGGGGGCACCGGGGAGCTGTTTTTT. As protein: CASSWGRGGTGELFF.

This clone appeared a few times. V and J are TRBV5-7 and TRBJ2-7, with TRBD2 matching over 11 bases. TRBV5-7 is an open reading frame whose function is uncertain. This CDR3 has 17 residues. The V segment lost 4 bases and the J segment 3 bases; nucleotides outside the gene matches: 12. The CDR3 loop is CASSAGPPTSGGYEQYF. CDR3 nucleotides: TGTGCCAGCAGCGCGGGCCCACCTACTAGCGGGGGCTACGAGCAGTACTTC.

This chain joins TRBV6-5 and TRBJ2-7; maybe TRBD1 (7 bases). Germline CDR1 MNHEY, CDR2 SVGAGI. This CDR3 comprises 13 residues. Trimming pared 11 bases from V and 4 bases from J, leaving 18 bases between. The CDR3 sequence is CAAQGGAGYEQYF. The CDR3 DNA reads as TGTGCCGCCCAAGGGGGCGCGGGGTACGAGCAGTACTTC.

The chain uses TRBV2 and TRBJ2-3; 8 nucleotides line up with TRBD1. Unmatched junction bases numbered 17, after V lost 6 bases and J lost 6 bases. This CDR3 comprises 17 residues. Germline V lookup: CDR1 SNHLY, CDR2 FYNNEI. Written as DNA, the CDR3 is TGTGCCAGCAGCTACGATTCCACAGGGGGGTCGGGTGATACGCAGTATTTT. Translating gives CASSYDSTGGSGDTQYF.

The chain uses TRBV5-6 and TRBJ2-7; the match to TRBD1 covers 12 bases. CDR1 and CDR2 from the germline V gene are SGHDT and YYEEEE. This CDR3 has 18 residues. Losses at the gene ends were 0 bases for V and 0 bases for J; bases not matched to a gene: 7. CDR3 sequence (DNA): TGTGCCAGCAGCTTGGAAGGGACAGGGGGCGCGAACTCCTACGAGCAGTACTTC. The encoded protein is CASSLEGTGGANSYEQYF. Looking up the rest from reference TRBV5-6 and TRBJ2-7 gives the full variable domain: DAGVTQSPTHLIKTRGQQVTLRCSPKSGHDTVSWYQQALGQGPQFIFQYYEEEERQRGNFPDRFSGHQFPNYSSELNVNALLLGDSALYLCASSLEGTGGANSYEQYFGPGTRLTVT.

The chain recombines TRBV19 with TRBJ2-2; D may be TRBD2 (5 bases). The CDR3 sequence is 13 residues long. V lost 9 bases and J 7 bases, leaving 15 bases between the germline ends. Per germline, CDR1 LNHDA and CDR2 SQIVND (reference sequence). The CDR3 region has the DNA TGTGCCAGCTCCTTGGGGAGAGGCGGGGAGCTGTTTTTT. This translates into CASSLGRGGELFF.

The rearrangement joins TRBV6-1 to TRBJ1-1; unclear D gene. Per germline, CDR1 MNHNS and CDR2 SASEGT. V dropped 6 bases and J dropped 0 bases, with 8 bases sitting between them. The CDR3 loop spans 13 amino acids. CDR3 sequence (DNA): TGTGCCAGCAGCCTCCTGTTGAACACTGAAGCTTTCTTT. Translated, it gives CASSLLLNTEAFF.

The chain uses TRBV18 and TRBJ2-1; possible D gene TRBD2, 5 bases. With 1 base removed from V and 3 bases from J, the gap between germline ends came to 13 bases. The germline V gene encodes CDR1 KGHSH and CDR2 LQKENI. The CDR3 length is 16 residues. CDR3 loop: CASSPQQRKNYNEQFF. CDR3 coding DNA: TGTGCCAGCTCACCACAGCAGCGGAAAAACTACAATGAGCAGTTCTTC.

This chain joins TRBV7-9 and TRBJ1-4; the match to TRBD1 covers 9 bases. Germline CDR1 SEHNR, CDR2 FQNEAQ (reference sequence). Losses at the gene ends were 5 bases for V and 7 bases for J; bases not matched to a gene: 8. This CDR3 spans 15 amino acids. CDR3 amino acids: CASSDSDRGSEKLFF. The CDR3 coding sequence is TGTGCCAGCAGCGATTCCGACAGGGGGAGTGAAAAACTGTTTTTT.

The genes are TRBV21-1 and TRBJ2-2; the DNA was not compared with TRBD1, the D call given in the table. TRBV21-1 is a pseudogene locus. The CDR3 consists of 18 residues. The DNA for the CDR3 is TGTGCCAGCAGCGTCAGTCCCGGGACAGGGTCTGGCACCGGGGAGCTGTTTTTT. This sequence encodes CASSVSPGTGSGTGELFF.

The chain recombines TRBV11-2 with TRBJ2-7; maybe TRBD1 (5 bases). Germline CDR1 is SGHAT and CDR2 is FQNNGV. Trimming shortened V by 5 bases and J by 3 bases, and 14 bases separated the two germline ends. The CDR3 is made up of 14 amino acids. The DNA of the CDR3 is TGTGCCAGCAGCCAAGGACATACATACTACGAGCAGTACTTC. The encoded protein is CASSQGHTYYEQYF.

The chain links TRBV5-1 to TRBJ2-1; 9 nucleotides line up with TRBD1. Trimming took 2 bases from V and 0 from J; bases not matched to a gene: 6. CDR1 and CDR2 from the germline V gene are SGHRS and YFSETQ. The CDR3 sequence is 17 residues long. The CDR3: CASSFLMTGGSYNEQFF. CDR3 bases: TGCGCCAGCAGCTTCCTTATGACAGGGGGCTCCTACAATGAGCAGTTCTTC.

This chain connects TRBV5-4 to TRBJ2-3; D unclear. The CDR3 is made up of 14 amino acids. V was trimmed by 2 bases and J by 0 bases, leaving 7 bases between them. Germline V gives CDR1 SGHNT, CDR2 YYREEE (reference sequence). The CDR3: CASSFIESTDTQYF. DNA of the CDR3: TGTGCCAGCAGCTTTATTGAGAGCACAGATACGCAGTATTTT.

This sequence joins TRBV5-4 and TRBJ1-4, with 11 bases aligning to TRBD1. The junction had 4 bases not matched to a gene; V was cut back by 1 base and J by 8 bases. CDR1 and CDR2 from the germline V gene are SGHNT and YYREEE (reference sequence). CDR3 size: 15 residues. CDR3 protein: CASSLRTGGQEKLFF. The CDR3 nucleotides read TGTGCCAGCAGCTTGAGGACAGGGGGCCAGGAAAAACTGTTTTTT. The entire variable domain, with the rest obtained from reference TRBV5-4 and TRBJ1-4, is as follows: ETGVTQSPTHLIKTRGQQVTLRCSSQSGHNTVSWYQQALGQGPQFIFQYYREEENGRGNFPPRFSGLQFPNYSSELNVNALELDDSALYLCASSLRTGGQEKLFFGSGTQLSVL.

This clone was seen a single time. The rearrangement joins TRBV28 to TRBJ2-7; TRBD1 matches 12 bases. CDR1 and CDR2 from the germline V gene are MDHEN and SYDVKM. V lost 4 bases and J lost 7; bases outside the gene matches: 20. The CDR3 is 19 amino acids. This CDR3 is CASSSPRDRGRMGLDEQYF. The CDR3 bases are TGTGCCAGCAGTTCCCCCCGGGACAGGGGGCGAATGGGTCTGGATGAGCAGTACTTC. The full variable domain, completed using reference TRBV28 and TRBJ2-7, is DVKVTQSSRYLVKRTGEKVFLECVQDMDHENMFWYRQDPGLGLRLIYFSYDVKMKEKGDIPEGYSVSREKKERFSLILESASTNQTSMYLCASSSPRDRGRMGLDEQYFGPGTRLTVT.

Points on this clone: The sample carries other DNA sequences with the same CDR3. The CDR3 region has the DNA TGCGCCAGCAGCTTGGGACAGGGGTACAATGAGCAGTTCTTC. Protein: CASSLGQGYNEQFF. This chain connects TRBV5-1 to TRBJ2-1; 8 bases line up with TRBD1. The J segment lost 4 bases and the V segment lost 0 bases, leaving 0 bases of the junction unmatched. Germline V gene lookup returns CDR1 SGHRS and CDR2 YFSETQ. The CDR3 is 14 amino acids.